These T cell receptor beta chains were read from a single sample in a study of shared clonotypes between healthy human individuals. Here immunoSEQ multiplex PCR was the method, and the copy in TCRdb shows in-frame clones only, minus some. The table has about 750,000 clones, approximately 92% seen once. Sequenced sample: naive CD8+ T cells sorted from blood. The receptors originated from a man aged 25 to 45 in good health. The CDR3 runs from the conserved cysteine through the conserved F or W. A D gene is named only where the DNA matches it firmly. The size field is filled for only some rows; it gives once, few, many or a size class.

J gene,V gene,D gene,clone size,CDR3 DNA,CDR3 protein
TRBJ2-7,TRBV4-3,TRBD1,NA,TGCGCCAGCAGCGCAGAGTCGGCAGTACAGGGGAGCTCCTACGAGCAGTACTTC,CASSAESAVQGSSYEQYF
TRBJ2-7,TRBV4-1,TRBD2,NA,TGCGCCAGCAGCCCCGGGAGGCTGAACGAGCAGTACTTC,CASSPGRLNEQYF
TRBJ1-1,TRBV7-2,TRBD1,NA,TGTGCCAGCGACAGGGAGTTCGCCACTGAAGCTTTCTTT,CASDREFATEAFF
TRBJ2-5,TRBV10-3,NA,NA,TGTGCCATCAGTGTCAGTCAGGGTGGGGAGACCCAGTACTTC,CAISVSQGGETQYF
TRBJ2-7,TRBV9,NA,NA,TGTGCCAGCAGCGTAGACGGCGGGATCTACGAGCAGTACTTC,CASSVDGGIYEQYF
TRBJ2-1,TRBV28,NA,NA,TGTGCCAGCAGTCCCAGCGGGAATGAGCAGTTCTTC,CASSPSGNEQFF
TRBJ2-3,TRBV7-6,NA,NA,TGTGCCAGCAGCTTACAGGGGGGAACAGATACGCAGTATTTT,CASSLQGGTDTQYF
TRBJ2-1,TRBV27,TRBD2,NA,TGTGCCAGCAGTCTACTAGCGGGAGCGACTTACAATGAGCAGTTCTTC,CASSLLAGATYNEQFF
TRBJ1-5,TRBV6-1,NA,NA,TGTGCCAGCAGTGGAGGGGACACTTTCTACAATCAGCCCCAGCATTTT,CASSGGDTFYNQPQHF
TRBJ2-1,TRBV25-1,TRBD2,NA,TGTGCCAGCAGTCCCCATTCGGGGGGAAATGAGCAGTTCTTC,CASSPHSGGNEQFF
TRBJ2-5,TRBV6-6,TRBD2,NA,TGTGCCAGCAGTTACTCGGGAGCGGGGGGGGAGACCCAGTACTTC,CASSYSGAGGETQYF
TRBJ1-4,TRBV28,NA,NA,TGTGCCACCGGCAAACCGGGCTTTAATGAAAAACTGTTTTTT,CATGKPGFNEKLFF
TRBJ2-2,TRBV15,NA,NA,TGTGCCACCAGCCTAGAGGAAACGGGGGACACCGGGGAGCTGTTTTTT,CATSLEETGDTGELFF
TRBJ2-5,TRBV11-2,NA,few,TGTGCCAGCAGCTTAGAGGGTGAGACCCAGTACTTC,CASSLEGETQYF
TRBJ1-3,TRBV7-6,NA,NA,TGTGCCAGCAGCTTAGTTCTAGGAAACACCATATATTTT,CASSLVLGNTIYF
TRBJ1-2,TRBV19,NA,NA,TGTGCCAGTAGTGAGGAGATGATCGGCTACACCTTC,CASSEEMIGYTF
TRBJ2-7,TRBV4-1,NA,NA,TGCGCCAGCAGCCAAGAGGGGGGCGGTTTTCGAGACGAGCAGTACTTC,CASSQEGGGFRDEQYF
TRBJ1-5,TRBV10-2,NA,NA,TGCGCCAGCAGGGAACAGGGTAGCAATCAGCCCCAGCATTTT,CASREQGSNQPQHF
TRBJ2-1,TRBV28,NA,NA,TGTGCCAGCTCCCTTAGCAGGATCAATGAGCAGTTCTTC,CASSLSRINEQFF
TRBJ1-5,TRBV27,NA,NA,TGTGCCAGCAGATCGGTGGGCAATCAGCCCCAGCATTTT,CASRSVGNQPQHF
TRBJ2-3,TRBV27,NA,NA,TGTGCCAGCAGACCTAAGACCTCAGTATCGGATACGCAGTATTTT,CASRPKTSVSDTQYF
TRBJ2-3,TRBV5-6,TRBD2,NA,TGTGCCAGCAGCTTGGGCGGGACTAGTGCCGGGTATTTT,CASSLGGTSAGYF
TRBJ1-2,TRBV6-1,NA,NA,TGTGCCAGCAGTGAAAGCCCAGGGGTGGGGACCTATGGCTACACCTTC,CASSESPGVGTYGYTF
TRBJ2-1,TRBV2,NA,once,TGTGCCAGCAGTGGGTCAAGGGACACGAGCTCCTACAATGAGCAGTTCTTC,CASSGSRDTSSYNEQFF
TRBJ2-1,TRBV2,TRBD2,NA,TGTGCCAGCAGTCCTACAAGCGGGAGCGCCTACAATGAGCAGTTCTTC,CASSPTSGSAYNEQFF
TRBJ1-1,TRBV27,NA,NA,TGTGCCAGCAGCTTAGGGGAAACCACTGAAGCTTTCTTT,CASSLGETTEAFF
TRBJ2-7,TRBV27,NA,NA,TGTGCCGCACGGCCTGAGTCAGGTCTTGTCCACGAGCAGTACTTC,CAARPESGLVHEQYF
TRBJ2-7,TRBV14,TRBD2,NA,TGTGCCAGCAGGGCTAGCGGGTTTTACGAGCAGTACTTC,CASRASGFYEQYF
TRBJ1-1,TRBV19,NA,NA,TGTGCCAGTAGTATCATTACGATCAGGGATGTCGCCTGGAACACTGAAGCTTTCTTT,CASSIITIRDVAWNTEAFF
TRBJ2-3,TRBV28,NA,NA,TGTGCCAGCAGCCGCCCCGACGAGGAGTCGTTCACAGATACGCAGTATTTT,CASSRPDEESFTDTQYF
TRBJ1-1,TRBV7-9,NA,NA,TGTGCCAGCAGCCCAGCCGGGAACACTGAAGCTTTCTTT,CASSPAGNTEAFF
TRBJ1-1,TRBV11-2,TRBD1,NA,TGTGCCAGCAGCCCGGGACAGGGAAACACTGAAGCTTTCTTT,CASSPGQGNTEAFF
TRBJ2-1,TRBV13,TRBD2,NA,TGTGCCAGCAGCGCCGGGACTAGTCGCTATGAGCAGTTCTTC,CASSAGTSRYEQFF
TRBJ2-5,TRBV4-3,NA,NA,TGCGCCAGCAGCCAAACCAGCGGAAGGACCCAGTACTTC,CASSQTSGRTQYF
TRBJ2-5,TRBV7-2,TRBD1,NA,TGTGCCAGCAGCTCACCCGACGGAGGGACAGGGGCTCAAGAGACCCAGTACTTC,CASSSPDGGTGAQETQYF
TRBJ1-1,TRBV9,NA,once,TGTGCCAGCAGCGCTGGGACGGCCAACACTGAAGCTTTCTTT,CASSAGTANTEAFF
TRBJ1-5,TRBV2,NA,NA,TGTGCCAGCAGAATTCTCAATCAGCCCCAGCATTTT,CASRILNQPQHF
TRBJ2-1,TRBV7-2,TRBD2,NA,TGTGCCAGCAGCCCGCCGGGGGGACTAGCGTTCAATGAGCAGTTCTTC,CASSPPGGLAFNEQFF
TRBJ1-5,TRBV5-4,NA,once,TGTGCCAGCAGCTTGGATCAGAATCAGCCCCAGCATTTT,CASSLDQNQPQHF
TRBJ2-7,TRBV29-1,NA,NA,TGCAGCGTTGAAGATATTTTTGCCGAGCAGTACTTC,CSVEDIFAEQYF
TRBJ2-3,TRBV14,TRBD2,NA,TGTGCCAGCAGCCTTCCGGGACTAGCGGTTGATACGCAGTATTTT,CASSLPGLAVDTQYF
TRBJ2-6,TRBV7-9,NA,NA,TGTGCCAGCAGCGGACTGGGACGCCTGCCCACTTCTGGGGCCAACGTCCTGACTTTC,CASSGLGRLPTSGANVLTF
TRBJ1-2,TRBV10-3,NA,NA,TGTGCCACCGAAGGCGCTGCTAACTATGGCTACACCTTC,CATEGAANYGYTF
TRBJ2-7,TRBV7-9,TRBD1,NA,TGTGCCAGCAGTTGGACCGGGACAGGGGGTCGGTACGAGCAGTACTTC,CASSWTGTGGRYEQYF
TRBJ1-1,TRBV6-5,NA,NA,TGTGCCAGCAGTTACAATGGCGCTTTAAATGAAGCTTTCTTT,CASSYNGALNEAFF